This TCR beta chain was recorded in a study of T-cell memory formation after mild COVID-19. The wider study: Clustering of TCRs was largely donor specific. Study-level results: Clones shrinking between day 15 and 85 showed a balanced CD4/CD8 split, and those that grew later tilted toward CD4+. For contracting clones, CD4+ ones sat mainly in CM and EM, CD8+ in EMRA.

This clonotype was seen a handful of times. What it binds is unknown. Each CDR3 protein is one row after TCRdb ran MiXCR on the 5' RACE reads. The sample has 470,000 or so distinct CDR3 sequences, roughly 25% seen once. Per germline, CDR1 SEHNR and CDR2 FQNEAQ (reference sequence). This CDR3 has 14 amino acids. The V end was cut by 5 bases, the J end by 0 bases, with 8 bases between. The V gene is TRBV7-9, the J gene TRBJ2-1; no firm D call. The TCR comes from an adult woman who had mild COVID-19 (a few samples of this study predate the infection). Cell type and time point are not known. The sequencing sample was made of PBMCs or a T cell subset sorted from them (not recorded which). The CDR3 nucleotides read TGTGCCAGCAGCGCTTCGGGCTCCTACAATGAGCAGTTCTTC. Protein sequence: CASSASGSYNEQFF.